The 7 T cell receptor beta chains listed next were all sequenced from one sample in a study of T cells in women clearing cervical HPV infection. Sequencing was performed with immunoSEQ multiplex PCR; in TCRdb, only in-frame clones are kept and a portion is missing. Across under 40,000 clones, the top ten clones capture about 3.7% of the sample. Sequencing was carried out using blood buffy coat. These receptor sequences come from a woman aged 18-70 years with a cervical HPV16 infection that either progressed to CIN3+ or cleared (not recorded which).

A remark on this clone: The sequenced fragment ends 3 residues before the CDR3 boundary, so the rest is inferred from the germline J gene. The chain links TRBV5-1 to TRBJ2-2, with 9 bases lining up with TRBD2. CDR1 SGHRS and CDR2 YFSETQ come from the germline V gene. The V and J ends lost 1 base and 4 bases, in that order; junction bases with no gene match: 8. This CDR3 region has 17 residues. The DNA read from the CDR3 is TGCGCCAGCAGCTTGTCTCGCGGGAGGGCGGTCACCGGGGAG. This codes for CASSLSRGRAVTGE. The whole CDR3 region reads CASSLSRGRAVTGELFF.

Comments on this clone: The read ends 3 residues before the CDR3 terminus; that terminus is restored from the germline J gene. The V and J genes are TRBV30 and TRBJ2-2; 8 bases line up with TRBD2. CDR1 is GTSNPN and CDR2 is SVGIG in the germline V gene (reference sequence). This CDR3 comprises 17 residues. The CDR3 here is CAWSSAGGGSYNSPLFF. The sequenced part of the CDR3 DNA is TGTGCCTGGAGCTCTGCGGGAGGTGGCTCCTATAATTCACCG.

Comments on this clone: The read is 3 residues too short to cover the CDR3 end, so that end is filled in from the germline J gene. J is TRBJ1-6 and V is TRBV2; 8 bases match TRBD1. J gave up 2 bases and V 6 bases, and 9 bases lay outside the gene matches. Germline V gene sequence: CDR1 SNHLY, CDR2 FYNNEI. CDR3 length: 17 amino acids. Here the CDR3 reads CASSAGTGDPYNSPLHF. CDR3 bases read: TGTGCCAGCAGCGCCGGGACAGGCGATCCCTATAATTCACCC.

CDR3 bases read: TGTGCCAGCAGCTTAGGACAGGGGAACTATGGC. It yields the protein CASSLGQGNYG. The entire CDR3 sequence reads CASSLGQGNYGYTF. The chain uses TRBV7-3 and TRBJ1-2, with TRBD1 matching over 9 bases. The read falls 3 residues short of the CDR3 end, and the missing part is taken from the germline J gene. Trimming removed 2 bases from V and 2 bases from J; junction bases left unmatched: 0. This CDR3 has 14 amino acids. Germline V gene lookup returns CDR1 SGHTA and CDR2 FQGTGA. Looking up the rest from reference TRBV7-3 and TRBJ1-2 gives the full variable domain: GAGVSQTPSNKVTEKGKYVELRCDPISGHTALYWYRQSLGQGPEFLIYFQGTGAADDSGLPNDRFFAVRPEGSVSTLKIQRTERGDSAVYLCASSLGQGNYGYTFGSGTRLTVV.

Comment on this clone: Read coverage stops 3 residues before the CDR3 terminus; the germline J gene supplies the remainder. The rearrangement links TRBV7-9 to TRBJ2-2; 11 bases map to TRBD1. The CDR3 has 15 amino acids. The V gene's germline CDR1 is SEHNR and CDR2 FQNEAQ (reference sequence). The CDR3 spells CASSLGTGGTEKLFF. CDR3 DNA (partial): TGTGCCAGCAGCCTAGGGACAGGGGGTACTGAAAAG.

In the case of this clone: Coverage ceases 3 residues before the CDR3 finishes, and the germline J gene fills in the end. The V gene is TRBV2, the J gene TRBJ2-5, with 7 positions matching TRBD1. Per the germline V gene, CDR1 is SNHLY and CDR2 is FYNNEI. Trimming at V came to 7 bases and at J to 2 bases, leaving 4 bases not matched to a gene. The CDR3 spans 13 residues. CDR3 amino acids: CASTRQGQETQYF. The sequenced CDR3 bases are TGTGCCAGCACGCGACAGGGACAAGAGACC.

In the case of this clone: The read terminates 3 residues before the CDR3 end, so the remaining end is supplied by the germline J gene. V and J are TRBV28 and TRBJ2-7; no firm D call. The V end was cut by 3 bases, the J end by 4 bases, with 4 bases between. CDR1 is MDHEN and CDR2 is SYDVKM in the germline V gene. CDR3 length: 11 amino acids. The CDR3 bases that were read are TGTGCCAGCAGTTTTACTTACGAG. Amino acids: CASSFTYE. The entire CDR3 is CASSFTYEQYF.